A selection of T cell receptor beta chains follows, all from one sample in a study of cytomegalovirus exposure and HLA in healthy donors. Here immunoSEQ multiplex PCR was the method, and the copy in TCRdb shows in-frame clones only, minus some. Of about 100,000 clones listed, approximately 81% are singletons. Sequencing input: PBMCs. These receptors were obtained from a young man in good health and CMV-seronegative. The CDR3 runs from the conserved cysteine through the conserved F or W. A D gene is named only where the DNA matches it firmly.

j_call	v_call	d_call	cdr3_aa
TRBJ2-1	TRBV11-2	.	CASSSRGLIIFF
TRBJ2-1	TRBV5-1	TRBD1	CASSLVVGGYEQFF
TRBJ1-1	TRBV9	TRBD1	CASSVTGENTEAFF
TRBJ2-4	TRBV4-1	.	CASSHGGGIAKNIQYF
TRBJ2-3	TRBV5-1	.	CASSPQGTDTQYF
TRBJ1-1	TRBV4-1	.	CASRGAGTEAFF
TRBJ2-2	TRBV5-7	TRBD2	CASSNGLAGISTGELFF
TRBJ1-1	TRBV18	.	CASAQNEAQNTEAFF
TRBJ2-2	TRBV6-4	TRBD2	CASSDSALAENTGELFF
TRBJ1-2	TRBV14	.	CASSQAGDGYTF
TRBJ1-5	TRBV28	TRBD1	CASIQGVSGNQPQHF
TRBJ1-1	TRBV5-4	.	CASRVNGEGEAFF
TRBJ1-3	TRBV6-1	.	CASSEKSGVTSGNTIYF
TRBJ2-7	TRBV6-6	TRBD1	CAIKPQTGGYEQYF
TRBJ1-1	TRBV10-3	.	CAISVRGENTEAFF
TRBJ2-2	TRBV9	TRBD2	CASSQGLVNTGELFF
TRBJ1-1	TRBV14	.	CASRLTAMNTEAFF
TRBJ2-7	TRBV4-1	.	CASSATDEQYF
TRBJ1-1	TRBV27	.	CASSSQGMNTEAFF
TRBJ2-1	TRBV6-1	TRBD1	CASSESFTGDLDEQFF
TRBJ1-5	TRBV9	.	CASRGGTQGYQPQHF
TRBJ2-7	TRBV9	TRBD2	CASSVAGGESYEQYF
TRBJ1-1	TRBV11-2	.	CASTPFFF
TRBJ2-1	TRBV11-2	.	CASSLGPRANGEQFF
TRBJ1-5	TRBV19	.	CASSIDPQVNQPQHF
TRBJ2-5	TRBV6-6	.	CASSYLTGRESKQYF
TRBJ1-1	TRBV7-9	.	CASSLRQTNTEAFF
TRBJ2-5	TRBV4-2	.	CASSLREQETQYF
TRBJ1-1	TRBV27	.	CASSFWERTEAFF
TRBJ2-7	TRBV5-6	TRBD1	CASSPGRQGGPEQYF
TRBJ1-3	TRBV6-5	.	CASSYYSGAGNTIYF
TRBJ2-3	TRBV7-9	.	CASSLRLREDTQYF
TRBJ1-6	TRBV30	.	CAWGTGYSPLHF
TRBJ2-7	TRBV7-3	TRBD2	CASSPREPSGGRNF
TRBJ2-2	TRBV5-1	.	CASSLRAGRGTGELFF
TRBJ1-1	TRBV30	.	CAWSVMAGNTEAFF
TRBJ2-7	TRBV6-5	.	CASSFGRDEQYF